The rows below give T cell receptor beta chains drawn from one sample of a study of cytomegalovirus exposure and HLA in healthy donors. The protocol was immunoSEQ multiplex PCR, while the TCRdb copy is restricted to in-frame clones and leaves out a portion. Its table lists approximately 70,000 clones. The sequencing sample was made of PBMCs. Receptors were obtained from a woman aged 35 to 49 in good health and CMV-seropositive. Both conserved end residues are trimmed from each CDR3. The order of the fields is CDR3 length, V gene, CDR3 protein.

length: 12; V: TRBV19; CDR3: ASSIFGTNYGYT
length: 13; V: TRBV5-1; CDR3: ASSLATGPSYEQY
length: 12; V: TRBV9; CDR3: ASSVGTPDYEQY
length: 13; V: TRBV27; CDR3: ASYKWTGGTGELF
length: 14; V: TRBV4-1; CDR3: ASSPLRTGKPYEQY
length: 8; V: TRBV5-8; CDR3: ASSLVLAF
length: 16; V: TRBV5-1; CDR3: ASSTGLAGGPSYNEQF
length: 13; V: TRBV7-6; CDR3: ASSITGTSGAEQY
length: 13; V: TRBV2; CDR3: ASLTSGGTPDTQY
length: 13; V: TRBV7-9; CDR3: ASSLVAGKYNEQF
length: 12; V: TRBV10-3; CDR3: AISDSDRTYEQY
length: 13; V: TRBV6-1; CDR3: ASSSQGWDTGELF
length: 14; V: TRBV28; CDR3: ASSRHSGSQFYEQY
length: 11; V: TRBV19; CDR3: AGGDRGSSGYT
length: 14; V: TRBV9; CDR3: ASSVGTGSRTDTQY
length: 11; V: TRBV4-1; CDR3: ASRREGTDTQY
length: 13; V: TRBV11-2; CDR3: ASSLLTGSNTEAF
length: 12; V: TRBV6-4; CDR3: ASSPSQGNTEAF
length: 13; V: TRBV28; CDR3: ASSLGFGVNTEAF
length: 13; V: TRBV5-1; CDR3: ASSFSGRATGEQY
length: 12; V: TRBV15; CDR3: ATSKMGKFGGYT
length: 16; V: TRBV11-1; CDR3: ASSFGTDRASYTDTQY
length: 9; V: TRBV20-1; CDR3: SVLEGKAQH
length: 13; V: TRBV4-1; CDR3: ASSQAGQGNTEAF
length: 13; V: TRBV6-6; CDR3: ASSHGRGTHTEAF
length: 15; V: TRBV7-3; CDR3: ASSPIGWTGKYNEQF
length: 15; V: TRBV19; CDR3: ASRLGTTYSGANVLT
length: 10; V: TRBV6-5; CDR3: ASGRGSYEQY
length: 11; V: TRBV7-9; CDR3: ASSSGPPQEAF
length: 13; V: TRBV7-2; CDR3: ASSSRAGGVETQY
length: 14; V: TRBV28; CDR3: ASTQVVGQGVREQY
length: 12; V: TRBV13; CDR3: ASSSIDRNTEAF
length: 9; V: TRBV7-9; CDR3: ASSLLRELY
length: 12; V: TRBV11-1; CDR3: ASSFGQSQETQY
length: 15; V: TRBV7-2; CDR3: ASSTPLQREDQETQY
length: 11; V: TRBV11-2; CDR3: ASSWQGAGELF
length: 11; V: TRBV5-4; CDR3: ASSLEQNYGYT
length: 12; V: TRBV28; CDR3: ASSLSGITYEQY
length: 10; V: TRBV5-4; CDR3: AISSPTNGYT
length: 9; V: TRBV29-1; CDR3: SVVSGEVYT
length: 14; V: TRBV5-4; CDR3: ASSREAGDFTDTQY
length: 12; V: TRBV6-1; CDR3: ASSVGRENTEAF
length: 12; V: TRBV28; CDR3: ASSLTGLAYEQY
length: 14; V: TRBV18; CDR3: ASSRTEVSYNSPLH
length: 13; V: TRBV11-2; CDR3: ASSFSRDTYYEQY
length: 11; V: TRBV2; CDR3: ASNREENTEAF
length: 12; V: TRBV2; CDR3: ASSEVAGNEKLF
length: 10; V: TRBV28; CDR3: ASNLNNSPLH
length: 13; V: TRBV28; CDR3: ASRPLGAPQETQY
length: 15; V: TRBV7-9; CDR3: ASSLAFLRTEPYEQY
length: 16; V: TRBV7-8; CDR3: ASSLGLAGYGVAGELF